The 23 T cell receptor beta chains given below trace back to one sample, sequenced in a study of T cell responses to AZD1222 COVID-19 vaccine. Here immunoSEQ multiplex PCR was the method, and the copy in TCRdb shows in-frame clones only, minus some. Among around 100,000 clones, around 87% were seen once, and the ten largest hold about a tenth. The source material was peripheral blood, sampled 28 days after the second AZD1222 dose. The origin of the receptors is an adult who received the AZD1222 COVID-19 vaccine.

This chain links TRBV19 with TRBJ2-1; 7 bases match TRBD2. This CDR3 comprises 18 residues. Germline assignment: CDR1 LNHDA and CDR2 SQIVND (reference sequence). V lost 0 bases to trimming and J lost 0 bases; unmatched junction nucleotides: 8. For the CDR3, the DNA is TGTGCCAGTAGTATAGATCCAGTGGGGAGGGCCTCCTACAATGAGCAGTTCTTC. This translates into CASSIDPVGRASYNEQFF. The variable domain in full, with the rest retrieved from reference TRBV19 and TRBJ2-1, is DGGITQSPKYLFRKEGQNVTLSCEQNLNHDAMYWYRQDPGQGLRLIYYSQIVNDFQKGDIAEGYSVSREKKESFPLTVTSAQKNPTAFYLCASSIDPVGRASYNEQFFGPGTRLTVL.

The chain combines TRBV24-1 with TRBJ1-4; tentative D call: TRBD1 (6 bases). The germline V gene encodes CDR1 KGHDR and CDR2 SFDVKD. The CDR3 totals 14 residues. Trimming stripped 5 bases from V and 7 bases from J, with 13 bases between. The CDR3 region is CATSGGGAVEKLFF. The CDR3 DNA sequence: TGTGCCACCAGTGGAGGGGGGGCCGTTGAAAAACTGTTTTTT.

The rearrangement uses TRBV2 and TRBJ1-2; the D gene is possibly TRBD1 (5 bases). CDR1 is SNHLY and CDR2 is FYNNEI in the germline V gene. Trimming shortened V by 9 bases and J by 5 bases, and 16 bases separated the two germline ends. The length of the CDR3 is 13 residues. CDR3 DNA: TGTGCCAGGCAGGGATTTTCTGGATATGGCTACACCTTC. This translates into CARQGFSGYGYTF.

The gene calls are TRBV5-6 and TRBJ1-4; no definite D call. CDR3 length: 14 residues. Germline V gene sequence: CDR1 SGHDT, CDR2 YYEEEE. The ends were cut back, 2 bases at V and 5 bases at J, with 10 bases in the middle. CDR3 sequence: CASSFGYENEKLFF. The CDR3 bases are TGTGCCAGCAGCTTCGGGTACGAGAATGAAAAACTGTTTTTT.

This chain links TRBV5-1 with TRBJ1-2; 8 bases align to TRBD1. CDR3 length equals 15 residues. V shed 4 bases and J 4 bases; nucleotides not matched to a gene: 9. The V gene's germline CDR1 is SGHRS and CDR2 YFSETQ. The chain's CDR3 is CASSAGQGRVYGYTF. The CDR3 bases are TGCGCCAGCAGCGCAGGACAGGGTAGGGTCTATGGCTACACCTTC.

The chain couples TRBV2 to TRBJ1-3; 12 nucleotides agree with TRBD1. The CDR3 sequence is 15 residues long. J was trimmed by 7 bases and V by 6 bases; bases with no gene match: 7. CDR1 is SNHLY, CDR2 FYNNEI, per germline. CDR3 bases: TGTGCCAGCAGCCCCGGGACAGGGGGCCAGAACACCATATATTTT. It yields the protein CASSPGTGGQNTIYF. Supplemented by reference TRBV2 and TRBJ1-3, the full variable domain reads EPEVTQTPSHQVTQMGQEVILRCVPISNHLYFYWYRQILGQKVEFLVSFYNNEISEKSEIFDDQFSVERPDGSNFTLKIRSTKLEDSAMYFCASSPGTGGQNTIYFGEGSWLTVV.

Concerning this clone: Germline and junction disagree at one end, which may indicate a read error. The CDR3 loop reads CASSQVRETQYF. As DNA, the CDR3 is TGCGCCAGCAGCCAAGTTAGGGAGACTCAGTACTTC. The rearrangement uses TRBV4-1 and TRBJ2-5; TRBD2 might be the D (5 bases). Germline lookup yields CDR1 MGHRA and CDR2 YSYEKL. The CDR3 is 12 residues long.

Concerning this clone itself: This CDR3 is also generated by other DNA sequences in the sample. The CDR3 loop reads CASSPLGNTEAFF. CDR3 in DNA: TGTGCCAGCTCACCTCTGGGGAACACTGAAGCTTTCTTT. The chain recombines TRBV18 with TRBJ1-1; D gene unclear. This CDR3 has 13 residues. Germline lookup yields CDR1 KGHSH and CDR2 LQKENI. V was clipped by 3 bases and J by 1 base, with 6 bases between them.

This clone was found once. The chain couples TRBV19 to TRBJ1-1; 7 nucleotides agree with TRBD1. The CDR3 runs 14 residues. V lost 5 bases, J lost 1 base, and 4 bases stayed unmatched. Germline lookup yields CDR1 LNHDA and CDR2 SQIVND (reference sequence). CDR3 region: CASSWDSSNTEAFF. CDR3 sequence (DNA): TGTGCCAGTAGTTGGGACAGCTCGAACACTGAAGCTTTCTTT. The full variable domain, rest sourced from reference TRBV19 and TRBJ1-1, is DGGITQSPKYLFRKEGQNVTLSCEQNLNHDAMYWYRQDPGQGLRLIYYSQIVNDFQKGDIAEGYSVSREKKESFPLTVTSAQKNPTAFYLCASSWDSSNTEAFFGQGTRLTVV.

The CDR3 DNA reads TGTGCCAGCAGTTTCCCTGGGACAGGGACCTACGAGCAGTACTTC. Residues: CASSFPGTGTYEQYF. V usage is TRBV28 and J usage is TRBJ2-7, with 9 bases identical to TRBD1. The germline V gene encodes CDR1 MDHEN and CDR2 SYDVKM. CDR3 length equals 15 residues. J gave up 2 bases and V 3 bases, and 5 bases lay outside the gene matches.

The V call is TRBV28, the J call TRBJ1-5, with D hard to call. Trimming stripped 3 bases from V and 6 bases from J, with 15 bases between. The CDR3 extends over 15 amino acids. Germline V gives CDR1 MDHEN, CDR2 SYDVKM. The CDR3 protein is CASSFHGEGIQPQHF. CDR3 DNA sequence: TGTGCCAGCAGTTTTCATGGGGAAGGGATTCAGCCCCAGCATTTT.

The rearrangement uses TRBV19 and TRBJ2-2, with D perhaps matching TRBD2 (5 bases). The CDR3 extends over 16 amino acids. The V and J ends lost 4 bases and 1 base respectively, with 13 bases between them. Germline lookup yields CDR1 LNHDA and CDR2 SQIVND (reference sequence). CDR3 region: CASSKWFGVNTGELFF. DNA of the CDR3: TGTGCCAGTAGTAAGTGGTTCGGGGTGAACACCGGGGAGCTGTTTTTT.

Only one count was recorded for this clone. This rearrangement joins TRBV4-1 to TRBJ1-1, with no clear D. Trimming left V 1 base short and J 0 bases short, with 6 bases between. Germline assignment: CDR1 MGHRA and CDR2 YSYEKL. This CDR3 region has 14 residues. The CDR3 bases are TGCGCCAGCAGCCAAGTCGGTGTGAACACTGAAGCTTTCTTT. Protein: CASSQVGVNTEAFF.

This chain joins TRBV7-9 and TRBJ2-1; unclear D gene. This CDR3 has 11 amino acids. Looked up from germline, CDR1 is SEHNR and CDR2 is FQNEAQ (reference sequence). V lost 0 bases and J lost 12, with 6 bases in between. CDR3 residues: CASSLASRQFF. The CDR3 region has the DNA TGTGCCAGCAGCTTAGCCAGCCGGCAGTTCTTC.

V usage is TRBV24-1 and J usage is TRBJ2-7, with 7 bases matching TRBD1. This CDR3 is built from 13 residues. CDR1 and CDR2 from the germline V gene are KGHDR and SFDVKD. The CDR3 coding sequence is TGTGCGACAATTCCGGGACAGCACTACGAGCAGTACTTC. Its protein product is CATIPGQHYEQYF.

The chain joins TRBV10-3 to TRBJ2-3; TRBD2 is a possible D gene (6 bases). Deletions cut 3 bases from V and 1 base from J, with 11 bases between. The CDR3 covers 15 residues. From germline, CDR1 is ENHRY and CDR2 SYGVKD. CDR3 in amino acids: CAISDLGGGTDTQYF. The CDR3, as DNA: TGTGCCATCAGTGACTTAGGAGGGGGCACAGATACGCAGTATTTT.

CDR3: CASSFVPPGGYTF. CDR3 coding DNA: TGTGCCAGCAGCTTCGTCCCTCCGGGTGGCTACACCTTC. The chain is built from TRBV5-8 and TRBJ1-2; no firm D call. The germline CDR1 and CDR2 sequences are SGHTS and YDEGEE. The CDR3 covers 13 residues. V lost 2 bases, J lost 7 bases, and 12 bases lay in between. Using reference TRBV5-8 and TRBJ1-2 for the parts outside the CDR3, the full variable domain is EAGVTQSPTHLIKTRGQQATLRCSPISGHTSVYWYQQALGLGLQFLLWYDEGEERNRGNFPPRFSGRQFPNYSSELNVNALELEDSALYLCASSFVPPGGYTFGSGTRLTVV.

The J gene is TRBJ1-1, the V gene TRBV5-1; D is perhaps TRBD1 (6 bases). This CDR3 is built from 14 residues. Trimming stripped 0 bases from V and 1 base from J, with 7 bases between. Germline loops: CDR1 SGHRS, CDR2 YFSETQ. This CDR3 is CASSLAGANTEAFF. The CDR3 DNA reads TGCGCCAGCAGCTTGGCGGGGGCGAACACTGAAGCTTTCTTT.

The CDR3 DNA reads as TGTGCCACCACCGAGATGGGGGGGCGCGGGGAAAAACTGTTTTTT. As protein: CATTEMGGRGEKLFF. This rearrangement joins TRBV15 to TRBJ1-4, with D possibly TRBD1 on 6 matching bases. Between the trimmed V and J ends, which lost 7 bases and 8 bases, there was a span of 20 bases. Germline CDR1 reads LNHNV; CDR2 reads YYDKDF (reference sequence). There are 15 residues in the CDR3.

This clone was counted a few times. The gene calls are TRBV15 and TRBJ1-4; the D is unclear. V lost 3 bases, J lost 1 base, and 3 bases lay in between. The CDR3 consists of 13 residues. Germline lookup yields CDR1 LNHNV and CDR2 YYDKDF (reference sequence). The chain's CDR3 is CATSSGTNEKLFF. The CDR3 DNA sequence: TGTGCCACCAGCAGTGGAACTAATGAAAAACTGTTTTTT.

V is TRBV3-1 (or the pseudogene TRBV3-2) and J is TRBJ2-1; TRBD1 matches at 7 bases. Trimming took 2 bases from V and 7 from J; bases not matched to a gene: 8. This CDR3 contains 15 residues. The V gene's germline CDR1 is LGHDT and CDR2 YNNKEL (reference sequence). The CDR3 nucleotides read TGTGCCAGCAGCCAACCCACTAACAGGGGAAATGAGCAGTTCTTC. Protein sequence: CASSQPTNRGNEQFF.

The chain carries TRBV28 and TRBJ1-1; possible D gene TRBD1, 5 bases. Germline assignment: CDR1 MDHEN and CDR2 SYDVKM. Trimming took off 7 bases at V and 1 base at J, with 16 bases between the two ends. The CDR3 is 15 amino acids. The CDR3 region has the DNA TGTGCCAGCAATAGAAAGGGACGAGGGAACACTGAAGCTTTCTTT. Its translation: CASNRKGRGNTEAFF.

The chain is built from TRBV7-2 and TRBJ2-7, with TRBD2 identical over 15 bases. Trimming at V came to 4 bases and at J to 7 bases, leaving 5 bases not matched to a gene. The CDR3 spans 15 residues. Germline V CDR1 and CDR2: SGHTA, FQGNSA. This chain's CDR3 is CASSWTSGRAGEQYF. The CDR3 DNA reads TGTGCCAGCAGCTGGACTAGCGGGAGGGCCGGTGAGCAGTACTTC.